The 7 T cell receptor beta chains below all came from one sample that was sequenced in a study of spatial heterogeneity in lung cancer. TCRdb re-analysed the 5' RACE reads in MiXCR, keeping a single row per CDR3 protein. The sample includes around 40,000 distinct CDR3 sequences, roughly 5% of them seen just once. The time point: sample taken at primary tumor resection. The sequenced material consisted of unsorted whole RNA from tumor, nontumor lung or frozen PBMC. Sequencing used PBMCs, obtained at surgery. These receptors all come from a female donor with early-stage non-small cell lung cancer.

This clonotype was found many times. The chain links TRBV12-3 or TRBV12-4 to TRBJ2-5; D is ambiguous. V shed 3 bases and J shed 0 bases, with 8 bases lying between them. The CDR3 runs 14 residues. CDR3 residues: CASSFWPNQETQYF. CDR3 bases: TGTGCCAGCAGTTTTTGGCCAAACCAAGAGACCCAGTACTTC.

This clonotype was detected many times. The chain combines TRBV3-1 with TRBJ1-2; the D is unclear. Germline V gene data show CDR1 as LGHDT and CDR2 as YNNKEL (reference sequence). The CDR3 length is 14 residues. V was trimmed by 0 bases and J by 2 bases, leaving 7 bases between them. In DNA, the CDR3 is TGTGCCAGCAGCCAAGAGGAAGGAAACTATGGCTACACCTTC. Encoded protein: CASSQEEGNYGYTF.

This chain uses TRBV5-4 with TRBJ1-2, with 7 positions matching TRBD1. The CDR3 is 14 amino acids. V was clipped by 4 bases and J by 7 bases; unmatched bases: 10. The germline V gene has CDR1 SGHNT and CDR2 YYREEE (reference sequence). The CDR3 loop reads CASSPGQLRFGYTF. The CDR3 bases are TGTGCCAGCAGCCCGGGACAGCTCCGGTTTGGCTACACCTTC.

This clonotype was seen repeatedly, ten times or more. The V gene is TRBV20-1, the J gene TRBJ2-7, with D possibly TRBD1 on 6 matching bases. V shed 0 bases and J shed 0 bases, with 12 bases lying between them. Germline V gene lookup returns CDR1 DFQATT and CDR2 SNEGSKA (reference sequence). The CDR3 loop spans 15 amino acids. The CDR3 loop is CSAREIGGSSYEQYF. The CDR3 DNA reads TGCAGTGCTAGAGAAATAGGGGGTAGCTCCTACGAGCAGTACTTC.

This clonotype was detected ten times or more. The genes are TRBV6-5 and TRBJ2-7; D unresolved. Germline V lookup: CDR1 MNHEY, CDR2 SVGAGI. Trimming took 2 bases from V and 3 from J, leaving 11 bases between them. The CDR3 has 14 amino acids. CDR3 residues: CASSYPDRLYEQYF. The CDR3 region has the DNA TGTGCCAGCAGTTACCCGGACCGCCTCTACGAGCAGTACTTC.

This clonotype came up many times. The chain combines TRBV7-9 with TRBJ2-7, with D tentatively TRBD1 or TRBD2 (5 bases each). This CDR3 comprises 13 residues. Between the trimmed V and J ends, which lost 4 bases and 9 bases, there was a span of 16 bases. Per germline, CDR1 SEHNR and CDR2 FQNEAQ (reference sequence). The CDR3 protein is CASSSGTTRGQYF. The CDR3 DNA is TGTGCCAGCAGCTCCGGGACCACCCGGGGGCAGTACTTC.

The chain has TRBV7-2 and TRBJ2-7, with D perhaps being TRBD1 or TRBD2 (5 bases each). Germline CDR1 reads SGHTA; CDR2 reads FQGNSA. This CDR3 has 15 amino acids. V shed 1 base and J shed 3 bases, with 13 bases lying between them. CDR3 loop: CASSLVGAPDYEQYF. Written as DNA, the CDR3 is TGTGCCAGCAGCTTAGTCGGGGCCCCTGACTACGAGCAGTACTTC.